This TCR beta chain was captured in a study of blood T cell repertoires in COVID-19. Study in general: The United States, Italy and Spain provided the acute and convalescent COVID-19 samples. T cells, B-cell-depleted T cells, or PBMCs provided the cDNA or gDNA that served as material.

V was pared by 7 bases and J by 6 bases, with 8 bases of the junction left unmatched. The CDR3 spans 13 residues. Looked up from germline, CDR1 is MNHEY and CDR2 is SVGAGI. In the original analysis: Amplification of reference gene primers provided the estimated nucleated cell counts. The data were produced by immunoSEQ multiplex PCR, yet TCRdb's version contains in-frame clones alone and is incomplete. V, J and clone size reflect that table, while D and trimming were determined from the DNA. Among around 160,000 clones, 80% to 90% were seen once, and the ten largest hold 2.5% to 3%. The TCR sequence derives from a man between 60 and 75 years old with acute or convalescent COVID-19. This sequence joins TRBV6-5 and TRBJ1-2, with 7 bases matching TRBD1. Sequenced: peripheral blood. The CDR3 is CASKETGWDGYTF. DNA for the CDR3: TGTGCCAGCAAAGAGACAGGGTGGGATGGCTACACCTTC.